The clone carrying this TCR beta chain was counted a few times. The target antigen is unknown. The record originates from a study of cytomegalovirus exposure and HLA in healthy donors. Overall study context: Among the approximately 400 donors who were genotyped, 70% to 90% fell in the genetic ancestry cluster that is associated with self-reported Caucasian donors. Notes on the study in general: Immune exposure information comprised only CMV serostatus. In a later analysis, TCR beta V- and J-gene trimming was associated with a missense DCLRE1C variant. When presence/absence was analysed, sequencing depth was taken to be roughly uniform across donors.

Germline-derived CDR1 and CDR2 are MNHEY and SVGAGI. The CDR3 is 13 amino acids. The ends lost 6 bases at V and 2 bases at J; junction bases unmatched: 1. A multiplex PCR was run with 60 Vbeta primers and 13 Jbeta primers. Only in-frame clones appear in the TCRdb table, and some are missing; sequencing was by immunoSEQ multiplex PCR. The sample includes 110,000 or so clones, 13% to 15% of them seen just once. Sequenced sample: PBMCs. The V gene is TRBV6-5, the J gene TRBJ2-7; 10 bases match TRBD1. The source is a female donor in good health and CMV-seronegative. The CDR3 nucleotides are TGTGCCAGCAGAGACAGGGGGCCCTACGAGCAGTACTTC. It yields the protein CASRDRGPYEQYF.